This TCR beta chain emerged from a study of blood T cell repertoires in COVID-19. Study overall: The analysed material was cDNA or gDNA that came from T cells, B-cell-depleted T cells, or PBMCs.

Participant-given clinical history determined each cohort assignment. Germline lookup yields CDR1 MNHEY and CDR2 SMNVEV (reference sequence). This CDR3 has 15 amino acids. Trimming pared 7 bases from V and 0 bases from J, leaving 16 bases between. Methods used by the authors: Reference gene primer amplification in the assay estimated nucleated cell counts. Sequenced by immunoSEQ multiplex PCR; TCRdb stores in-frame clones only, minus some. That table supplies the V and J calls and clone size; D and trimming were determined from the DNA. The sample shows fewer than 350,000 clones, approximately 90% of them seen only once.

This receptor was identified in a woman in her thirties with acute COVID-19. Sequenced sample: PBMCs or T cells enriched from blood (not recorded which). This chain uses TRBV27 with TRBJ2-7; D might be TRBD1 (6 bases). CDR3 nucleotides: TGTGCCAGCACCACAACGGGACAATCCTCCTACGAGCAGTACTTC. Its translation is CASTTTGQSSYEQYF.